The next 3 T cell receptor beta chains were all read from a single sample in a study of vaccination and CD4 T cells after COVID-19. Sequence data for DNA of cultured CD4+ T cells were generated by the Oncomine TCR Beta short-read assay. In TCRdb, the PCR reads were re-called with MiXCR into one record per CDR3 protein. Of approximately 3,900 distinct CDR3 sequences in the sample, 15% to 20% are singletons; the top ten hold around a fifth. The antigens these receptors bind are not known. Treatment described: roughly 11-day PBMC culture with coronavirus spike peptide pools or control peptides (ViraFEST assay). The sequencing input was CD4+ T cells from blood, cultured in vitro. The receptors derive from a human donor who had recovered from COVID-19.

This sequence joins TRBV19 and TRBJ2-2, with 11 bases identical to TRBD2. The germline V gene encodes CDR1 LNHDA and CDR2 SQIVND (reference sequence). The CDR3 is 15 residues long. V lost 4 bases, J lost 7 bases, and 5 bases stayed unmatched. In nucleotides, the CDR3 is TGTGCCAGTAGTACGCCGGGACTAGCGGTCGGGGAGCTGTTTTTT. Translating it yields CASSTPGLAVGELFF.

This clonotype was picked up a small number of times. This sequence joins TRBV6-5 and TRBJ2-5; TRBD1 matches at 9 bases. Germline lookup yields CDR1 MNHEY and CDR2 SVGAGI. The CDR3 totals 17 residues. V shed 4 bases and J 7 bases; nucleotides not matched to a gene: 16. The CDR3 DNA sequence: TGTGCCAGCAGTTCTTTTGTACAACTGGACAGGGGCGCGACCCAGTACTTC. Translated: CASSSFVQLDRGATQYF.

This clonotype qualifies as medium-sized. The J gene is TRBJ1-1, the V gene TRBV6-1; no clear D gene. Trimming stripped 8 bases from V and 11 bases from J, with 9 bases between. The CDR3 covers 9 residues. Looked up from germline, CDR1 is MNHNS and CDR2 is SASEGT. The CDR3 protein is CASPQRAFF. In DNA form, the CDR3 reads TGTGCCAGCCCTCAGCGCGCTTTCTTT.